Listed below are T cell receptor beta chains from one sample, sequenced in a study of cytomegalovirus exposure and HLA in healthy donors. Profiling relied on immunoSEQ multiplex PCR, and the TCRdb table lists in-frame clones only, not all of them. The data contain more than 200,000 clones, over 60% of them singletons. Input material: PBMCs. Receptor source: a male donor in good health and CMV-seronegative. The CDR3 runs from the conserved cysteine through the conserved F or W. D genes are given only for firm matches. The size entry is marked missing in some rows and otherwise reads once, few, many or a size class.

d_call	clone_size	v_call	j_call	cdr3_nt	cdr3_aa
TRBD1	few	TRBV10-3	TRBJ1-2	TGTGCCATCACAGGACAGGGTCCCTATGGCTACACCTTC	CAITGQGPYGYTF
TRBD2	-	TRBV7-3	TRBJ2-2	TGTGCCAGCAGCTCGGGACTAGCGGGAGTAGGAACCGGGGAGCTGTTTTTT	CASSSGLAGVGTGELFF
-	-	TRBV5-1	TRBJ2-3	TGCGCCAGCAGCTTGGACAGGCCAGATACGCAGTATTTT	CASSLDRPDTQYF
-	-	TRBV19	TRBJ1-1	TGTGCCAGTAGTTCGTCCGTAGAAGCTTTCTTT	CASSSSVEAFF
TRBD2	-	TRBV7-9	TRBJ2-1	TGTGCCAGCAGCTTAGTGGCGGGGGGGACCTACAATGAGCAGTTCTTC	CASSLVAGGTYNEQFF
TRBD1	-	TRBV25-1	TRBJ1-1	TGTGCCAGCAGTGCTCCGGGACAGGGACGCACTGAAGCCTTCTTT	CASSAPGQGRTEAFF
-	-	TRBV6-4	TRBJ2-1	TGTGCCAGCAGTGACTCCAGGGATGAGCAGTTCTTC	CASSDSRDEQFF
-	once	TRBV6-1	TRBJ1-2	TGTGCCAGCAGCCAAGCGAGCGACTACACCTTC	CASSQASDYTF
TRBD1	-	TRBV7-8	TRBJ1-3	TGTGCCAGCAGCTTTCTCCGGGACAGGGGTGGAAACACCATATATTTT	CASSFLRDRGGNTIYF
TRBD1	-	TRBV27	TRBJ1-1	TGTGCCAGCAGTTTCTTTCTACAGGGGTCTGAAGCTTTCTTT	CASSFFLQGSEAFF
-	once	TRBV9	TRBJ1-5	TGTGCCAGCAGCGCAACAGGGATCCAGCCCCAGCATTTT	CASSATGIQPQHF
-	few	TRBV10-3	TRBJ2-1	TGTGCCATCAGTGAGTCGCGGGGAAATGAGCAGTTCTTC	CAISESRGNEQFF
-	-	TRBV7-2	TRBJ2-7	TGTGCCAGCAGCTTAGGGGGCAGGTATAGGCCCTACGAGCAGTACTTC	CASSLGGRYRPYEQYF
-	once	TRBV7-3	TRBJ2-2	TGTGCCAGCAGCCCAGCAGGGGAAGGAGGGGAGCTGTTTTTT	CASSPAGEGGELFF
TRBD1	-	TRBV28	TRBJ1-3	TGTGCCAGCGCCCGAGTAGGGGGCGGTGGAAACACCATATATTTT	CASARVGGGGNTIYF
-	-	TRBV27	TRBJ1-4	TGTGCCAGCAGCAAACACCCACAGGGAGCTAATGAAAAACTGTTTTTT	CASSKHPQGANEKLFF
TRBD1	-	TRBV7-6	TRBJ2-1	TGTGCCAGCAGCTTAGGGCATCCGGGACAGGGGGCGGTTGAGCAGTTCTTC	CASSLGHPGQGAVEQFF
-	once	TRBV5-1	TRBJ1-2	TGCGCCAGCAGCTTAAGGCGGGGGGGGATCATGAACTATGGCTACACCTTC	CASSLRRGGIMNYGYTF
TRBD1	-	TRBV6-5	TRBJ1-6	TGTGCCAGCAGAGGGGACAGGGGGCACGCTTCACCCCTCCACTTT	CASRGDRGHASPLHF
-	-	TRBV12-2	TRBJ2-1	TGTGCAAGTCGCTTTCAACTAGGACCGGTCGAGCAGTTCTTC	CASRFQLGPVEQFF
-	once	TRBV6-5	TRBJ1-1	TGTGCCAGCAGTTACTCGACAGTGAACACTGAAGCTTTCTTT	CASSYSTVNTEAFF
-	-	TRBV6-5	TRBJ2-7	TGTGCCAGCAGCCTCCGGCCAGGGTCAGCCCACGAGCAGTACTTC	CASSLRPGSAHEQYF
TRBD1	-	TRBV9	TRBJ1-2	TGTGCCAGCAGCCACCCCGGGACAGGGAATAACTATGGCTACACCTTC	CASSHPGTGNNYGYTF